This T cell receptor beta chain was obtained from a study of technical replicates of blood from a few donors. The data were produced by immunoSEQ multiplex PCR, yet TCRdb's version contains in-frame clones alone and is incomplete. The sample yields under 95,000 clones, roughly 94% seen once. J lost 7 bases, V lost 0 bases, and 4 bases had no gene match. In germline, CDR1 is SGHKS, CDR2 YYEKEE (reference sequence). The CDR3 is 15 amino acids. This clonotype was obtained from a human donor in good health. Sequences were obtained from T cells isolated from PBMCs. The J gene is TRBJ1-5, the V gene TRBV5-5; 10 bases are a match to TRBD1. The CDR3 DNA is TGTGCCAGCAGCTTGGGGGGACAGGGGAGCCAGCCCCAGCATTTT. Translating it yields CASSLGGQGSQPQHF.